The 28 T cell receptor beta chains presented below share a single source sample, sequenced in a study of blood T cells in healthy people across ages. Primed by a sample-barcoded 5' primer and a J-beta primer mix, a second PCR proceeded for roughly 7 to 12 cycles. TCRdb reprocessed the 5' RACE reads with MiXCR, giving one entry per CDR3 protein. This table holds roughly 860,000 distinct CDR3 sequences, under 80% found once. Sequenced material: blood. These receptors came from a man aged 25-45 years in good health.

J is TRBJ2-7 and V is TRBV13; 8 bases fit TRBD2. Trimming cost V 1 base and J 1 base; bases outside gene matches: 6. The CDR3 has 16 amino acids. CDR1 is PRHDT and CDR2 is FYEKMQ in the germline V gene (reference sequence). The CDR3 protein is CASSLVGGDRSYEQYF. The CDR3 DNA sequence: TGTGCCAGCAGCTTAGTCGGGGGGGACCGATCCTACGAGCAGTACTTC.

The V and J genes are TRBV7-2 and TRBJ2-5; no firm D call. V was trimmed by 4 bases and J by 4 bases, leaving 10 bases between them. Germline V lookup: CDR1 SGHTA, CDR2 FQGNSA. The CDR3 is 13 amino acids. The chain's CDR3 is CASSSRSRETQYF. CDR3 nucleotides: TGTGCCAGCAGCTCGAGGAGTCGAGAGACCCAGTACTTC.

The chain is built from TRBV2 and TRBJ2-1, with D maybe TRBD2 (6 bases). V lost 3 bases, J lost 0 bases, and 9 bases lay in between. Germline V lookup: CDR1 SNHLY, CDR2 FYNNEI. CDR3 length: 15 amino acids. CDR3 in amino acids: CASSDRTTSYNEQFF. The CDR3 nucleotides read TGTGCCAGCAGTGATAGGACTACCTCCTACAATGAGCAGTTCTTC. Drawing the rest from reference TRBV2 and TRBJ2-1, the complete variable domain is EPEVTQTPSHQVTQMGQEVILRCVPISNHLYFYWYRQILGQKVEFLVSFYNNEISEKSEIFDDQFSVERPDGSNFTLKIRSTKLEDSAMYFCASSDRTTSYNEQFFGPGTRLTVL.

The chain carries TRBV7-2 and TRBJ2-7; 12 nucleotides line up with TRBD2. This CDR3 region has 14 residues. J lost 7 bases, V lost 6 bases, and 7 bases had no gene match. In germline, CDR1 is SGHTA, CDR2 FQGNSA. CDR3 in amino acids: CASRPSGGAGEQYF. CDR3 DNA: TGTGCCAGCAGACCTAGCGGGGGGGCGGGAGAGCAGTACTTC.

The chain is built from TRBV6-2 or TRBV6-3 and TRBJ2-3; 10 positions match TRBD2. Germline values: CDR1 MNHEY, CDR2 SVGEGT. V shed 2 bases and J 3 bases; nucleotides not matched to a gene: 5. The CDR3 covers 16 residues. The CDR3 nucleotides are TGTGCCAGCAGTTACCCAGCGGGGGGGGCGACAGATACGCAGTATTTT. Translated, it gives CASSYPAGGATDTQYF.

This rearrangement joins TRBV7-2 to TRBJ2-1; D gene unclear. CDR3 length equals 15 residues. Trimming removed 4 bases from V and 5 bases from J, with 15 bases in between. Germline V gene sequence: CDR1 SGHTA, CDR2 FQGNSA. This chain's CDR3 is CASSSLSDLHNEQFF. Written as DNA, the CDR3 is TGTGCCAGCAGCTCCCTAAGTGACCTCCACAATGAGCAGTTCTTC. The whole variable domain, filled in from reference TRBV7-2 and TRBJ2-1, reads GAGVSQSPSNKVTEKGKDVELRCDPISGHTALYWYRQSLGQGLEFLIYFQGNSAPDKSGLPSDRFSAERTGGSVSTLTIQRTQQEDSAVYLCASSSLSDLHNEQFFGPGTRLTVL.

The V and J genes are TRBV5-1 and TRBJ2-5, with D unresolved. The CDR3 extends over 14 amino acids. CDR1 is SGHRS and CDR2 is YFSETQ in the germline V gene. V was cut by 0 bases and J by 0 bases, with 6 bases left in between. The CDR3 coding sequence is TGCGCCAGCAGCTTGGGCCCGGACCAAGAGACCCAGTACTTC. Protein: CASSLGPDQETQYF.

The sample holds many counts of this clonotype. CDR3 nucleotides: TGCAGCGCCCTACACGGGCGGGAGACCCAGTACTTC. The encoded protein is CSALHGRETQYF. J is TRBJ2-5 and V is TRBV29-1; unclear D gene. This CDR3 is 12 amino acids long. The germline V and J ends were trimmed by 7 bases and 5 bases, with 14 bases remaining between them. Germline CDR1 is SQVTM and CDR2 is ANQGSEA.

The chain links TRBV5-1 to TRBJ2-3, with TRBD2 identical over 9 bases. The CDR3 is made up of 16 amino acids. V trimming: 7 bases; J trimming: 2 bases; junction bases outside the gene matches: 11. CDR1 and CDR2 from the germline V gene are SGHRS and YFSETQ. The CDR3 DNA sequence: TGCGCCAGCGTCCTCCGAGCGGGGGGATCCACAGATACGCAGTATTTT. It encodes CASVLRAGGSTDTQYF.

This chain connects TRBV11-2 to TRBJ2-1; 9 nucleotides match TRBD2. CDR3 length: 15 residues. J gave up 7 bases and V 1 base, and 5 bases lay outside the gene matches. CDR1 and CDR2 (germline): SGHAT, FQNNGV. The CDR3: CASSLGGGAANEQFF. CDR3 DNA sequence: TGTGCCAGCAGCTTAGGCGGGGGGGCAGCTAATGAGCAGTTCTTC.

This clonotype was counted only a few times. This rearrangement joins TRBV25-1 to TRBJ2-2; D ambiguous. The length of the CDR3 is 13 residues. Germline assignment: CDR1 MGHDK and CDR2 SYGVNS. The V gene lost 4 bases and the J gene lost 6 bases, with 9 bases spanning the gap. The CDR3 loop reads CASSAFGPGELFF. CDR3 DNA: TGTGCCAGCAGTGCCTTTGGCCCCGGGGAGCTGTTTTTT.

V is TRBV6-2 or TRBV6-3 and J is TRBJ1-2; TRBD1 matches 8 bases. Germline lookup yields CDR1 MNHEY and CDR2 SVGEGT. With V trimmed by 6 bases and J by 6 bases, 6 bases remained unmatched. The CDR3 contains 13 residues. The CDR3 reads CASRHDRGDGYTF. The CDR3 bases are TGTGCCAGCAGACATGACAGGGGCGATGGCTACACCTTC.

Here the CDR3 reads CASSPYLAGGSYEQYF. The CDR3 coding sequence is TGTGCCAGCAGCCCCTATTTAGCGGGGGGTTCCTACGAGCAGTACTTC. The genes are TRBV7-9 and TRBJ2-7; 10 bases align to TRBD2. Germline CDR1 is SEHNR and CDR2 is FQNEAQ (reference sequence). The junction had 8 bases not matched to a gene; V was cut back by 5 bases and J by 1 base. The CDR3 length is 16 residues.

This chain joins TRBV4-3 and TRBJ1-2; D unclear. The CDR3 sequence is 15 residues long. Germline assignment: CDR1 LGHNA and CDR2 YSLEER. Trimming left V 0 bases short and J 3 bases short, with 11 bases between. The CDR3 DNA is TGCGCCAGCAGCCAAGAGGGGTTAAGGGACTATGGCTACACCTTC. Protein sequence: CASSQEGLRDYGYTF.

The chain recombines TRBV13 with TRBJ1-1; D might be TRBD1 (6 bases). Looked up from germline, CDR1 is PRHDT and CDR2 is FYEKMQ (reference sequence). Deletions cut 1 base from V and 6 bases from J, with 12 bases between. The length of the CDR3 is 14 residues. The CDR3 DNA reads as TGTGCCAGCAGCTTAGTCAGGGGAAACCCTGAAGCTTTCTTT. Translated, it gives CASSLVRGNPEAFF.

This rearrangement joins TRBV11-3 to TRBJ2-3; a possible D gene is TRBD2 (5 bases). This CDR3 has 13 amino acids. The V end lost 7 bases, the J end lost 6 bases, and 14 bases lay between the germline ends. Germline CDR1 and CDR2: SGHNT and YENEEA. The CDR3 bases are TGTGCCAGCACATCCTCGGGGTACGATACGCAGTATTTT. Its protein is CASTSSGYDTQYF.

J is TRBJ1-2 and V is TRBV20-1; no definite D call. The V gene lost 5 bases and the J gene lost 5 bases, with 18 bases spanning the gap. This CDR3 region has 14 residues. Germline CDR1 is DFQATT and CDR2 is SNEGSKA (reference sequence). The CDR3 DNA follows: TGCAGTGCTCAGTACGGAGTTTATCAGTATGGCTACACCTTC. It codes for CSAQYGVYQYGYTF.

V is TRBV7-9 and J is TRBJ2-1; tentatively, D is TRBD2 (5 bases). The V gene's germline CDR1 is SEHNR and CDR2 FQNEAQ (reference sequence). The CDR3 extends over 16 amino acids. The V end was cut by 4 bases, the J end by 3 bases, with 16 bases between. The CDR3 sequence: CASSSSRGSIYNEQFF. The CDR3 region has the DNA TGTGCCAGCAGCTCTTCCCGGGGATCTATCTACAATGAGCAGTTCTTC.

The chain couples TRBV4-2 to TRBJ1-4, with 8 nucleotides matching TRBD1. Losses at the gene ends were 0 bases for V and 10 bases for J; bases not matched to a gene: 4. CDR3 length: 14 amino acids. The germline gives CDR1 LGHNA, CDR2 YNFKEQ. The CDR3 coding sequence is TGTGCCAGCAGCCAAGAGACAGGGGTGAGAAAACTGTTTTTT. This gives the protein CASSQETGVRKLFF.

The sample holds a few counts of this clonotype. This chain uses TRBV6-2 or TRBV6-3 with TRBJ1-2, with D possibly being TRBD1 (5 bases). This CDR3 is 15 amino acids long. Trimming took 5 bases from V and 4 from J, leaving 17 bases between them. Germline CDR1 is MNHEY and CDR2 is SVGEGT. The CDR3 nucleotides read TGTGCCAGCAGTACCGCCTTTGTGGGACTCTATGGCTACACCTTC. Encoded protein: CASSTAFVGLYGYTF.

There are a few counts of this clonotype. The chain couples TRBV28 to TRBJ2-5; D ambiguous. The CDR3 contains 16 residues. Germline loops: CDR1 MDHEN, CDR2 SYDVKM. Trimming removed 4 bases from V and 0 bases from J, with 15 bases in between. CDR3 loop: CASSSVDRTYQETQYF. The CDR3 DNA sequence: TGTGCCAGCAGTTCGGTGGATAGAACGTACCAAGAGACCCAGTACTTC.

This clonotype was observed once. The chain's CDR3 is CASSQGQGRTNEKLFF. CDR3 nucleotide sequence: TGTGCCAGCAGTCAAGGACAGGGTAGAACTAATGAAAAACTGTTTTTT. This chain uses TRBV27 with TRBJ1-4; TRBD1 matches at 8 bases. The CDR3 contains 16 residues. Germline V gene data show CDR1 as MNHEY and CDR2 as SMNVEV (reference sequence). Trimming took 5 bases from V and 1 from J; bases not matched to a gene: 6.

The CDR3 nucleotides read TGTGCCAGCAGCCAAGTCGGCGGACTCGTTAATGAAAAACTGTTTTTT. Residues: CASSQVGGLVNEKLFF. The V call is TRBV14, the J call TRBJ1-4; D is unclear. The CDR3 contains 16 residues. The V end lost 1 base, the J end lost 4 bases, and 13 bases lay between the germline ends. CDR1 SGHDN and CDR2 FVKESK come from the germline V gene.

In this sample, this clonotype turned up a few times. The rearrangement uses TRBV12-3 or TRBV12-4 and TRBJ2-7; D may be TRBD1 (6 bases). V gave up 5 bases and J gave up 3 bases, with 8 bases separating them. The CDR3 totals 12 residues. The CDR3 loop is CASSQGYYEQYF. DNA for the CDR3: TGTGCCAGCAGTCAGGGGTACTACGAGCAGTACTTC.

V and J are TRBV7-9 and TRBJ2-5; D remains ambiguous. V was trimmed by 5 bases and J by 12 bases, leaving 19 bases between them. Germline V gene data show CDR1 as SEHNR and CDR2 as FQNEAQ (reference sequence). The CDR3 is made up of 13 amino acids. CDR3 loop: CASSVTESRPKYF. CDR3 DNA sequence: TGTGCCAGCAGCGTCACAGAGAGCCGTCCGAAGTACTTC. The variable domain in full, completed from reference TRBV7-9 and TRBJ2-5, reads DTGVSQNPRHKITKRGQNVTFRCDPISEHNRLYWYRQTLGQGPEFLTYFQNEAQLEKSRLLSDRFSAERPKGSFSTLEIQRTEQGDSAMYLCASSVTESRPKYFGPGTRLLVL.

In this sample, this clonotype turned up once. The rearrangement joins TRBV18 to TRBJ1-1, with 9 bases matching TRBD1. Germline V CDR1 and CDR2: KGHSH, LQKENI. The CDR3 is 14 amino acids. Trimming took 2 bases from V and 5 from J; bases not matched to a gene: 3. DNA for the CDR3: TGTGCCAGCTCACCAGGGACAGGGTTAACTGAAGCTTTCTTT. This translates into CASSPGTGLTEAFF.

The V and J genes are TRBV30 and TRBJ2-1, with no clear D. The germline V and J ends were trimmed by 1 base and 7 bases, with 5 bases remaining between them. CDR1 and CDR2 from the germline V gene are GTSNPN and SVGIG (reference sequence). The CDR3 runs to 11 residues. The CDR3 reads CAWSDRNEQFF. CDR3 nucleotide sequence: TGTGCCTGGAGTGACCGAAATGAGCAGTTCTTC. Variable domain in full (rest from reference TRBV30 and TRBJ2-1): SQTIHQWPATLVQPVGSPLSLECTVEGTSNPNLYWYRQAAGRGLQLLFYSVGIGQISSEVPQNLSASRPQDRQFILSSKKLLLSDSGFYLCAWSDRNEQFFGPGTRLTVL.

J is TRBJ2-3 and V is TRBV2, with 9 bases matching TRBD2. This CDR3 has 14 amino acids. V was clipped by 6 bases and J by 9 bases; unmatched bases: 10. From germline, CDR1 is SNHLY and CDR2 FYNNEI. The CDR3 DNA reads TGTGCCAGCAGCTCCGGGGTAGCGGGGGAAACGCAGTATTTT. As protein: CASSSGVAGETQYF. The whole variable domain, filled in from reference TRBV2 and TRBJ2-3, reads EPEVTQTPSHQVTQMGQEVILRCVPISNHLYFYWYRQILGQKVEFLVSFYNNEISEKSEIFDDQFSVERPDGSNFTLKIRSTKLEDSAMYFCASSSGVAGETQYFGPGTRLTVL.